These 16 T cell receptor beta chains were sequenced from one sample in a study of spatial heterogeneity in lung cancer. TCRdb re-analysed the 5' RACE reads in MiXCR, keeping a single row per CDR3 protein. Of approximately 70,000 distinct CDR3 sequences listed, about 9.5% are singletons. Specified time point: blood at routine non-recurrence follow-up after resection. Sequenced here: PBMCs, sampled at follow-up. All receptors come from a female donor with early-stage non-small cell lung cancer.

The chain carries TRBV11-2 and TRBJ2-5; D is unclear. The CDR3 length is 12 residues. The germline gives CDR1 SGHAT, CDR2 FQNNGV. V lost 4 bases and J 4 bases, leaving 7 bases between the germline ends. CDR3 amino acids: CASSSRLETQYF. The CDR3 DNA reads as TGTGCCAGCAGCTCGCGACTAGAGACCCAGTACTTC. Drawing the rest from reference TRBV11-2 and TRBJ2-5, the complete variable domain is EAGVAQSPRYKIIEKRQSVAFWCNPISGHATLYWYQQILGQGPKLLIQFQNNGVVDDSQLPKDRFSAERLKGVDSTLKIQPAKLEDSAVYLCASSSRLETQYFGPGTRLLVL.

This clonotype was found many times. This chain links TRBV7-9 with TRBJ1-1, with 10 bases that match TRBD1. The ends lost 2 bases at V and 11 bases at J; junction bases unmatched: 2. The CDR3 covers 12 residues. From germline, CDR1 is SEHNR and CDR2 FQNEAQ (reference sequence). The CDR3 spells CASSLMGQGAFF. The CDR3 DNA sequence: TGTGCCAGCAGCTTAATGGGACAGGGGGCTTTCTTT. Drawing the rest from reference TRBV7-9 and TRBJ1-1, the complete variable domain is DTGVSQNPRHKITKRGQNVTFRCDPISEHNRLYWYRQTLGQGPEFLTYFQNEAQLEKSRLLSDRFSAERPKGSFSTLEIQRTEQGDSAMYLCASSLMGQGAFFGQGTRLTVV.

The table lists this clonotype with many counts. This sequence joins TRBV27 and TRBJ1-1; maybe TRBD1 (6 bases). The length of the CDR3 is 13 residues. Deletions cut 8 bases from V and 0 bases from J, with 10 bases between. The germline V gene encodes CDR1 MNHEY and CDR2 SMNVEV (reference sequence). CDR3 loop: CASSGQMNTEAFF. CDR3 nucleotides: TGTGCCAGCTCCGGACAGATGAACACTGAAGCTTTCTTT.

The chain carries TRBV20-1 and TRBJ2-7; possible D gene TRBD1, 5 bases. This CDR3 is 14 amino acids long. V lost 2 bases to trimming and J lost 3 bases, with 14 bases between them. Germline CDR1 reads DFQATT; CDR2 reads SNEGSKA (reference sequence). The CDR3 loop is CSARRGQESYEQYF. The CDR3 nucleotides are TGCAGTGCTAGAAGGGGCCAGGAAAGCTACGAGCAGTACTTC.

This clonotype was found many times. V and J are TRBV28 and TRBJ1-2; D gene unclear. The CDR3 contains 14 residues. Germline V gene data show CDR1 as MDHEN and CDR2 as SYDVKM. Trimming pared 5 bases from V and 4 bases from J, leaving 14 bases between. DNA for the CDR3: TGTGCCAGCAGTCAGGCCACGGGTGTCTATGGCTACACCTTC. Its translation: CASSQATGVYGYTF.

In this sample, this clonotype turned up many times. The V call is TRBV29-1, the J call TRBJ2-7, with D perhaps TRBD1 (5 bases). CDR3 length: 14 residues. Germline loops: CDR1 SQVTM, CDR2 ANQGSEA. V dropped 3 bases and J dropped 3 bases, with 15 bases sitting between them. The CDR3 reads CSVDGADQGYEQYF. The CDR3, as DNA: TGCAGCGTTGATGGGGCGGACCAAGGCTACGAGCAGTACTTC.

This clonotype was counted between two and nine times. The chain links TRBV27 to TRBJ2-6, with D unresolved. V was shortened by 4 bases and J by 2 bases, with 12 bases between the two germline ends. CDR3 length: 16 residues. Germline values: CDR1 MNHEY, CDR2 SMNVEV (reference sequence). The CDR3 DNA reads TGTGCCAGCAGTTCTCCCGCGAAGGCTGGGGCCAACGTCCTGACTTTC. This codes for CASSSPAKAGANVLTF.

In this sample, this clonotype turned up a few times. The rearrangement joins TRBV5-1 to TRBJ2-6; no definite D call. CDR1 is SGHRS, CDR2 YFSETQ, per germline. The CDR3 totals 14 residues. V was clipped by 5 bases and J by 2 bases, with 8 bases between them. CDR3 nucleotides: TGCGCCAGCAGTCCCCTAACTGGGGCCAACGTCCTGACTTTC. Translated: CASSPLTGANVLTF.

This chain connects TRBV5-1 to TRBJ1-1, with TRBD1 matching over 7 bases. This CDR3 spans 14 amino acids. Per germline, CDR1 SGHRS and CDR2 YFSETQ. The ends lost 7 bases at V and 5 bases at J; junction bases unmatched: 11. CDR3 residues: CASSRQGQKTEAFF. The CDR3, as DNA: TGCGCCAGCTCCCGACAGGGCCAGAAAACTGAAGCTTTCTTT.

This clonotype was seen many times. The chain combines TRBV3-1 with TRBJ2-6; D remains unclear. V was pared by 2 bases and J by 12 bases, with 5 bases between. Germline CDR1 reads LGHDT; CDR2 reads YNNKEL (reference sequence). The CDR3 spans 11 residues. DNA for the CDR3: TGTGCCAGCAGCCAATCTCCCGTCCTGACTTTC. Protein sequence: CASSQSPVLTF.

This clonotype has ten or more counts. This chain's CDR3 is CASSLNGRGETQYF. CDR3 DNA: TGTGCCAGCAGCTTGAACGGGAGAGGGGAGACCCAGTACTTC. This chain links TRBV7-3 with TRBJ2-5; the D gene is possibly TRBD2 (6 bases). The V end lost 3 bases, the J end lost 5 bases, and 13 bases lay between the germline ends. The CDR3 sequence is 14 residues long. Germline-derived CDR1 and CDR2 are SGHTA and FQGTGA.

There are many counts of this clonotype. V gene TRBV7-3 combines with J gene TRBJ2-1; 10 nucleotides match TRBD2. The V gene's germline CDR1 is SGHTA and CDR2 FQGTGA. This CDR3 region has 16 residues. Unmatched junction bases numbered 9, after V lost 1 base and J lost 9 bases. CDR3 nucleotide sequence: TGTGCCAGCAGCTTAAATAGCGGGAGGCTATTTGGTGAGCAGTTCTTC. Translation gives CASSLNSGRLFGEQFF.

This clonotype was seen at least ten times. This chain connects TRBV12-3 or TRBV12-4 to TRBJ2-2; D remains unclear. V was cut by 3 bases and J by 6 bases, with 8 bases left in between. The CDR3 contains 13 residues. Written as DNA, the CDR3 is TGTGCCAGCAGTTTCCGAGGCGCCGGGGAGCTGTTTTTT. It encodes CASSFRGAGELFF.

This clonotype occurred many times. V gene TRBV12-5 combines with J gene TRBJ2-7; D might be TRBD2 (5 bases). The CDR3 has 16 residues. CDR1 is LGHNT, CDR2 FRNRAP, per germline. Trimming removed 3 bases from V and 0 bases from J, with 15 bases in between. CDR3 nucleotides: TGTGCTAGTGGTTTTTTCCCGGGAACAAGCTCCTACGAGCAGTACTTC. Protein: CASGFFPGTSSYEQYF. The variable domain in full, with the rest retrieved from reference TRBV12-5 and TRBJ2-7, is DARVTQTPRHKVTEMGQEVTMRCQPILGHNTVFWYRQTMMQGLELLAYFRNRAPLDDSGMPKDRFSAEMPDATLATLKIQPSEPRDSAVYFCASGFFPGTSSYEQYFGPGTRLTVT.

This clonotype was counted ten times or more. The chain carries TRBV27 and TRBJ2-5; D is unclear. The germline V gene encodes CDR1 MNHEY and CDR2 SMNVEV (reference sequence). V shed 8 bases and J shed 1 base, with 11 bases lying between them. The CDR3 runs 13 residues. As DNA, the CDR3 is TGTGCCAGCCGCAAACAAGTCCAAGAGACCCAGTACTTC. This gives the protein CASRKQVQETQYF.

The chain is built from TRBV28 and TRBJ2-3; D is possibly TRBD2 (5 bases). Between the trimmed V and J ends, which lost 4 bases and 4 bases, there was a span of 15 bases. The CDR3 contains 15 residues. Germline values: CDR1 MDHEN, CDR2 SYDVKM. Here the CDR3 DNA reads TGTGCCAGCAGTTCCCCGGCCCCGGGGTCAGATACGCAGTATTTT. It yields the protein CASSSPAPGSDTQYF. Full variable domain (missing parts from reference TRBV28 and TRBJ2-3): DVKVTQSSRYLVKRTGEKVFLECVQDMDHENMFWYRQDPGLGLRLIYFSYDVKMKEKGDIPEGYSVSREKKERFSLILESASTNQTSMYLCASSSPAPGSDTQYFGPGTRLTVL.